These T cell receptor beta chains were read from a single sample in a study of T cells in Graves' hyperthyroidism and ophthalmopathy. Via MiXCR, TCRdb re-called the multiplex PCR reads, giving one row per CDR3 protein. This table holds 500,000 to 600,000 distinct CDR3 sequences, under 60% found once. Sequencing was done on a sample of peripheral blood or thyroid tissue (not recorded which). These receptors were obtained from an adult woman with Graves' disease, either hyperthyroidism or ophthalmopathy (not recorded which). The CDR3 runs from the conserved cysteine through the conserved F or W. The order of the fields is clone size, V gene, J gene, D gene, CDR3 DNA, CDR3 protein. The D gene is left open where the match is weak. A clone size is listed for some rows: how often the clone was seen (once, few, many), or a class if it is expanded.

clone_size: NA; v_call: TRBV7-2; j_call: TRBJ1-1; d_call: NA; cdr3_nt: TGTGCCAGCAGCTTAGGCCTCAGCCTGAACACTGAAGCTTTCTTT; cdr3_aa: CASSLGLSLNTEAFF
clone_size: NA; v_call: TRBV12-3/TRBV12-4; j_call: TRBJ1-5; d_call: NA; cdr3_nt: TGTGCCAGCAGTTTATCCCGACGGGGTCCCCAGCATTTT; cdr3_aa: CASSLSRRGPQHF
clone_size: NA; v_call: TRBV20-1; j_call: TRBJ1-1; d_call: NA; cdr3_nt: TGCAGTGCTAGTGGGGCAGGGGATCGTGAAGCTTTCTTT; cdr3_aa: CSASGAGDREAFF
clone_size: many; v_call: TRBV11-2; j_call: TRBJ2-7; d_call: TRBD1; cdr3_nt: TGTGCCACCGCCGGGACAGGGGGCTCCTACGAGCAGTACTTC; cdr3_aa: CATAGTGGSYEQYF
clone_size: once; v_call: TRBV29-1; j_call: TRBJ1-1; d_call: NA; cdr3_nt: TGCAGCGTTCGTGGGAGTGAAGCTTTCTTT; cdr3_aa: CSVRGSEAFF
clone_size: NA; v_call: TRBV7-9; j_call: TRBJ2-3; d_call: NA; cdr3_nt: TGTGCCAGCAGCTCCTCCCCCAGGTTAATTACAGATACGCAGTATTTT; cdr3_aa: CASSSSPRLITDTQYF
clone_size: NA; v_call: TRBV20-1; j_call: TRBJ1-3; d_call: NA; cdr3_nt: TGCAGTGCTAGAGTATCGGACTACAATAACTATGGCTACACCATATATTTT; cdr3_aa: CSARVSDYNNYGYTIYF
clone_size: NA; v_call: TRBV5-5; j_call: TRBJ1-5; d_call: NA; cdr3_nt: TGTGCCAGCAGCTTGAGAGGAGGACAGCCCCATCATTTT; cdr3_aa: CASSLRGGQPHHF
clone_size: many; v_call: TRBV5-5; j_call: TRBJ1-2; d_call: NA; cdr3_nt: TGTGCCAGCAGCTTTCGATCCTCATCGTCGGGCTATGGCTACACCTTC; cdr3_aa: CASSFRSSSSGYGYTF
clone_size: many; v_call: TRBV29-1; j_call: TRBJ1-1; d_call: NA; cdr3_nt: TGCAGCGTTGCCAGTTATATAATCCCTGAAGCTTTCTTT; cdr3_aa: CSVASYIIPEAFF
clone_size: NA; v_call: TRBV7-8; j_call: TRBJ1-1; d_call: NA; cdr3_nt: TGTGCCAGCAGCCCGAGACGTCTAGCGGGCACCGAAGCTTTCTTT; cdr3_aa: CASSPRRLAGTEAFF
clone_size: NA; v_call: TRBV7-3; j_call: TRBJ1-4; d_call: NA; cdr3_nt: TGTGCCAGCAGCTTGGACTGGAGCCCGAATGAAAAACTGTTTTTT; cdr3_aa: CASSLDWSPNEKLFF
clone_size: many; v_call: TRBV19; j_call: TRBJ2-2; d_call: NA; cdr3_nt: TGTGCCAGTAGGCCGTACACCGGGGAGCTGTTTTTT; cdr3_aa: CASRPYTGELFF
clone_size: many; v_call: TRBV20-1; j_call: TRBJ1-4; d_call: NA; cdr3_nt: TGCAGTGCCCCAAACCCAGGGTTTAATGAAAAACTGTTTTTT; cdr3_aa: CSAPNPGFNEKLFF
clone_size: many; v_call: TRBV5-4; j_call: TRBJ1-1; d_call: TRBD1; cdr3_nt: TGTGCCAGCAGCTGGGGGGACAGCGAAGCTTTCTTT; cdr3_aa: CASSWGDSEAFF
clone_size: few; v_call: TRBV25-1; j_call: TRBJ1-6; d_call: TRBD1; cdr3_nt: TGTGCCAGCAGACAGGGGGGCAATTCACCCCTCCACTTT; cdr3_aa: CASRQGGNSPLHF
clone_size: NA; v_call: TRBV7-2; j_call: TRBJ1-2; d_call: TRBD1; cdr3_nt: TGTGCCAGCAGCCAGAGACAGGGAACCTATGGCTACACCTTC; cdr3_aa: CASSQRQGTYGYTF
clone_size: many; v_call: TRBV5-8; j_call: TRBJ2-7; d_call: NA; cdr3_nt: TGTGCCAGCAGCCCAAAGGGACCTTCCTACGAGCAGTACTTC; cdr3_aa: CASSPKGPSYEQYF
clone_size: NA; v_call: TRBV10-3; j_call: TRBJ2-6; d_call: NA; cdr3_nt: TGTGCCATCAGTGAGCGCTGGGGGTTGAACACTGAAGCTTTC; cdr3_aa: CAISERWGLNTEAF
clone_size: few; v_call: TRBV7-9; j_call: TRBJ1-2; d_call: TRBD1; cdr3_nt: TGTGCCAGCAGCCCCGGGACAGGAGGGATCAGCTTC; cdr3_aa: CASSPGTGGISF
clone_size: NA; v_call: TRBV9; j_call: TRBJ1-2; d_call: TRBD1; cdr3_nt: TGTGCCGGCAGCCCACGACAGGGGGCAGGTGGCTACACCTTC; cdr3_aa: CAGSPRQGAGGYTF
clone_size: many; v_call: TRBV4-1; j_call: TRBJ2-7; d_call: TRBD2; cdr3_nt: TGCGCCAGCAGCCCGCGACTAGCGGATTCCTACGAGCAGTACTTC; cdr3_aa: CASSPRLADSYEQYF
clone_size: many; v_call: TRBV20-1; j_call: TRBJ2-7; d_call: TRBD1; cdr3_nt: TGCAGTGCAAAGCCGACAGGGGGCGAGATTACCTACGAGCAGTACTTC; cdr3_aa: CSAKPTGGEITYEQYF
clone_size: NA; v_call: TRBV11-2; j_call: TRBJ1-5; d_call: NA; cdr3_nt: TGCGCCAGCAGCCAAGAGGCCATAGGTGAGCCCCAGCATTTT; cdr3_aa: CASSQEAIGEPQHF
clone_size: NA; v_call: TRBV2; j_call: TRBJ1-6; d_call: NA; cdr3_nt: TGTGCCAGCAGTGAAACTGGGACGGTAAATTCACCCCTCCACTTT; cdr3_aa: CASSETGTVNSPLHF
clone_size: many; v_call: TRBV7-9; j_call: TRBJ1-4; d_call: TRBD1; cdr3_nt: TGTGCCAGCAGCTTAGCTGCGGGACAGGGGAAACTGTTTTTT; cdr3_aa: CASSLAAGQGKLFF
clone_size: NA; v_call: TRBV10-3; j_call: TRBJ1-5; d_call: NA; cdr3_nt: TGTGCCATCAGAGAACAGGGCTTCAATCAGCCCCAGCATTTT; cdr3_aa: CAIREQGFNQPQHF
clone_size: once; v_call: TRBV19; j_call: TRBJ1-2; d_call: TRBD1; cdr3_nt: TGTGCCAGTAGTCCCTTGGGACAGCAACAAAACTATGGCTACACCTTC; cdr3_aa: CASSPLGQQQNYGYTF
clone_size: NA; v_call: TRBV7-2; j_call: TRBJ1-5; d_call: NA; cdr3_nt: TGTGCCAGCAGCCCTGACGGAACAAATCAGCCCCAGCATTTT; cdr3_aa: CASSPDGTNQPQHF
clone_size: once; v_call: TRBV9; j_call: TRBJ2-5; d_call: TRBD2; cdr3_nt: TGTGCCAGCAGCTCATGGACTAGCGGGAGAGGAGAGACCCAGTACTTC; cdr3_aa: CASSSWTSGRGETQYF
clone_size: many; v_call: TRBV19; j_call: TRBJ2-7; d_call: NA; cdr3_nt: TGTGCCAGTAGTACGCAACCTTCCTACGAGCAGTACTTC; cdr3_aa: CASSTQPSYEQYF
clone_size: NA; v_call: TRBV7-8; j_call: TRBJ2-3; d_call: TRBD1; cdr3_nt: TGTGCCAGCAGCACCAGGGGGTTAGATACGCAGTATTTT; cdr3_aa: CASSTRGLDTQYF
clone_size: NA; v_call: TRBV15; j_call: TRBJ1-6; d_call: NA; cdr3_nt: TGTGCCACCAGCAGCGACTCCGAGGTGGGAGGGTCCTATAATTCACCCCTCCACTTT; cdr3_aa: CATSSDSEVGGSYNSPLHF
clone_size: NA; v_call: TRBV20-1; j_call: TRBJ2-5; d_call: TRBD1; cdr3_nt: TGCAGTGTCCAGGGGGCATCGGTGTTAGAGGAACTTCAGACCCAGTACTTC; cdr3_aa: CSVQGASVLEELQTQYF
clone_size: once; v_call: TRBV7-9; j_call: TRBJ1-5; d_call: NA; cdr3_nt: TGTGCCAGCAGCTTAGACGGGTCTTTTCAGCCCCAGCATTTT; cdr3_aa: CASSLDGSFQPQHF
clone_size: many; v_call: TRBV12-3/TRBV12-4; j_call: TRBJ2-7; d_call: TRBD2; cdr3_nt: TGTGCCAGCAGCCCAGCGGGGGGCCCCTACGAGCAGTACTTC; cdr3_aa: CASSPAGGPYEQYF
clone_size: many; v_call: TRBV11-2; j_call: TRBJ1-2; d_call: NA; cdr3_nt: TGTGCCAGCAGCATGATCTTGAACTATGGCTACACCTTC; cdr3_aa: CASSMILNYGYTF
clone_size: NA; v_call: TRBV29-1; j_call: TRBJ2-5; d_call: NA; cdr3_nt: TGCAGCGTTGATATGACATCCCAAGAGACCCAGTACTTC; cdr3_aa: CSVDMTSQETQYF
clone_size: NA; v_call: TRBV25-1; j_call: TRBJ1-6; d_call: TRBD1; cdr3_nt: TGTGCCAGCAGGCAGGCGGGGACAGGGGGCCGCGATTCACCCCTCCACTTT; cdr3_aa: CASRQAGTGGRDSPLHF
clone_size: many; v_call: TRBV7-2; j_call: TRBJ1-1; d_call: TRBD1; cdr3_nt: TGTGCCAGCAGCTTACGGACAGGGGTAACTGAAGCTTTCTTT; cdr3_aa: CASSLRTGVTEAFF
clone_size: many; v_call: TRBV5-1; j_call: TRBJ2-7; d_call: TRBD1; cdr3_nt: TGCGCCAGCAGCCGACAGGGTGGCCCTCGCGAGCAGTACTTC; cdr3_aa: CASSRQGGPREQYF
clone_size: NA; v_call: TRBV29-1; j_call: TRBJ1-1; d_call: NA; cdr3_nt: TGCAGCGTTGTAAGGGATTTGAACACTGAAGCTTTCTTT; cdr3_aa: CSVVRDLNTEAFF
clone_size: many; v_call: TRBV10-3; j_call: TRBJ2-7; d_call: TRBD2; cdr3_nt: TGTGCCATCAGTGATAGCGGGAGGGCGGGCTACGAGCAGTACTTC; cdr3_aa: CAISDSGRAGYEQYF
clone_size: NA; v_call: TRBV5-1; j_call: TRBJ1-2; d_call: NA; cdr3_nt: TGCGCCAGCAGCCAAGAACCAGGGTCGTCGGTCTATGGCTACACCTTC; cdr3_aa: CASSQEPGSSVYGYTF
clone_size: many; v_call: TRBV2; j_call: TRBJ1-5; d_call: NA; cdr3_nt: TGTGCCAGCACAGGGCGAGCCCCCGAACAGCCCCAGCATTTT; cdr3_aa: CASTGRAPEQPQHF
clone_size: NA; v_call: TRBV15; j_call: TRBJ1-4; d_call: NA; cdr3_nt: TGTGCCACCAGCAGAGACCCGGGAAGTGAAAAACTGTTTTTT; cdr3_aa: CATSRDPGSEKLFF
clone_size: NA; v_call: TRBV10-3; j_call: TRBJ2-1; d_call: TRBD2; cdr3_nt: TGTGCCATCAGCGGGACTAGCGGGAGAATTGAGCAGTTCTTC; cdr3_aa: CAISGTSGRIEQFF
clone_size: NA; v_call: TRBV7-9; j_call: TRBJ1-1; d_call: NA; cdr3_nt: TGTGCCAGCAGCGCAGGGTTCCCGGAGTCTGAAGCTTTCTTT; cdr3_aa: CASSAGFPESEAFF
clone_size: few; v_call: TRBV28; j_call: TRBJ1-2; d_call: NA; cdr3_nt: TGTGCCAGCAGTCCGCCCCTCCACTATGGCTACACCTTC; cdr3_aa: CASSPPLHYGYTF
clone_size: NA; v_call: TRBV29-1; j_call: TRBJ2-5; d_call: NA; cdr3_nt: TGCAGCGTTGAAGCGGGGGCGAGGGAGACCCAGTACTTC; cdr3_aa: CSVEAGARETQYF
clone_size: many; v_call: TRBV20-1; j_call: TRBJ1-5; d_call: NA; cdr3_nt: TGCAGTGCTAGGGACTTCACGACGAAGGGGTTGCGGACCCATCAGCCCCAGCATTTT; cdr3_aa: CSARDFTTKGLRTHQPQHF
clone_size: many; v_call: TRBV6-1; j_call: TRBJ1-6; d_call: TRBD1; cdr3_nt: TGTGCCAGCAGTGAGGCGACAGGGGGTAATTCACCCCTCCACTTT; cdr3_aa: CASSEATGGNSPLHF
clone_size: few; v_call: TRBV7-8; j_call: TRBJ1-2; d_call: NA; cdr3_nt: TGTGCCAGCAGCCCAAGGGACGGAGTTGGCTACACCTTC; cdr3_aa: CASSPRDGVGYTF
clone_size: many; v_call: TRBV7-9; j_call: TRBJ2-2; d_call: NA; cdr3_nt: TGTGCCAGCAAACCTGCCCAAAACACCGGGGAGCTGTTTTTT; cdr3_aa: CASKPAQNTGELFF